The entry below gives a single T cell receptor (beta chain) sequence along with its context. Its antigen is not identified. The PCR employed 60 Vbeta primers together with 13 Jbeta primers. Assay used: immunoSEQ multiplex PCR; TCRdb lists only in-frame clones, some missing. The data show about 150,000 clones, over 8% seen once. These data come from a study of cytomegalovirus exposure and HLA in healthy donors. Looking at the study overall: An early data release held tens of millions of unique TCRs from HLA-typed donors. Study-wide findings and caveats: Specificity for CMV antigens was confirmed in vitro for a few of the CMV-associated chains. Most likely, a cluster of highly shared sequence variants arose as a sequencing artifact.

Despite likely unrecorded immune exposures, the donors were nominally healthy at the time of sampling. Per germline, CDR1 SGDLS and CDR2 YYNGEE. V dropped 2 bases and J dropped 4; count of bases not matched to a gene: 3. The CDR3 covers 16 residues. The sequence derives from a male donor in good health and CMV-seronegative. The chain uses TRBV9 and TRBJ2-2; 12 bases fit TRBD2. The sequencing input was PBMCs. CDR3 DNA sequence: TGTGCCAGCAGCGTTCTGGGACTAGCGGGCACCGGGGAGCTGTTTTTT. Protein: CASSVLGLAGTGELFF.